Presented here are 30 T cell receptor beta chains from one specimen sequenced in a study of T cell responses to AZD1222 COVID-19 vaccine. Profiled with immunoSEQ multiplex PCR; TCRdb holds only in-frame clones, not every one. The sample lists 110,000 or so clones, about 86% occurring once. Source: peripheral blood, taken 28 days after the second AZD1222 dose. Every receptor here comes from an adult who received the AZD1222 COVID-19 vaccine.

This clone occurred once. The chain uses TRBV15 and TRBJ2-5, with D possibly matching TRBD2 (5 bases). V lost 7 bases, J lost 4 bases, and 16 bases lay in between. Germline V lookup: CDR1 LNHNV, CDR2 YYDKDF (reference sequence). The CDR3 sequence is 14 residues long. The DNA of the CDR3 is TGTGCCACCACCCATGGGAGTAGCCGAGAGACCCAGTACTTC. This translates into CATTHGSSRETQYF.

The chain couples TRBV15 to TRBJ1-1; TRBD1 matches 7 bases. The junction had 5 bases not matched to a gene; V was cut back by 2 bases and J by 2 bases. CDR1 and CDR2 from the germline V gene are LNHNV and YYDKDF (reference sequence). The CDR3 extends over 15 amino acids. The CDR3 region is CATSRSGTDNTEAFF. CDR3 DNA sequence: TGTGCCACCAGCAGATCCGGGACAGATAACACTGAAGCTTTCTTT.

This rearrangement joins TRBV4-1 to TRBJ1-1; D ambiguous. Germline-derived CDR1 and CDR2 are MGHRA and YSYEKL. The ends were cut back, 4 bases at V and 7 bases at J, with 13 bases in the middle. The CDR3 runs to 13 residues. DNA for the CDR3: TGCGCCAGCAGCCCAGGCTATCGGAGTGAAGCTTTCTTT. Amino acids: CASSPGYRSEAFF.

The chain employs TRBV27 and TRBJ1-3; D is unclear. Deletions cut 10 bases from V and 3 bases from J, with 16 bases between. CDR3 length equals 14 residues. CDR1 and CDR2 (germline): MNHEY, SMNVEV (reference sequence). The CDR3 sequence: CANETPAGGNTIYF. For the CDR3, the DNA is TGTGCCAATGAGACTCCGGCAGGTGGAAACACCATATATTTT.

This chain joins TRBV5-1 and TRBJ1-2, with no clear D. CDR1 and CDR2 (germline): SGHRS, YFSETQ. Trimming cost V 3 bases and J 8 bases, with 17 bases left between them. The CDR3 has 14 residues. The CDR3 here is CASSSPGPSGGYTF. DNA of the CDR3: TGCGCCAGCAGCTCCCCTGGGCCATCGGGCGGCTACACCTTC.

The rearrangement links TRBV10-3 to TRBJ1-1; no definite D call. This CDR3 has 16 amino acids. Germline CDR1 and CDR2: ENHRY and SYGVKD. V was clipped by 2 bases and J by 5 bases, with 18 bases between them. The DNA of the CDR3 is TGTGCCATCAGTGAGCCTTTACCGGGGAAGGGAACTGAAGCTTTCTTT. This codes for CAISEPLPGKGTEAFF.

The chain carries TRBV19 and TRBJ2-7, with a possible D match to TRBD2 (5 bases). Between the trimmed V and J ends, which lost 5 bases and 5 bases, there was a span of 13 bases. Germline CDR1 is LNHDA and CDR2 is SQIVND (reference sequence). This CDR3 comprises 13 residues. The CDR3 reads CASSPRSSDEQYF. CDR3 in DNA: TGTGCCAGTAGTCCCAGGAGTAGCGACGAGCAGTACTTC.

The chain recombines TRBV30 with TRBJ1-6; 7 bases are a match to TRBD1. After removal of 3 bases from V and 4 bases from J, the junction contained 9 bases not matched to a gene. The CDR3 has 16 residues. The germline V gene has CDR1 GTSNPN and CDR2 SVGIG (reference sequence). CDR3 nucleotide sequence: TGTGCCTGGAGATCCGGGACAGCGATTTATAATTCACCCCTCCACTTT. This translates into CAWRSGTAIYNSPLHF.

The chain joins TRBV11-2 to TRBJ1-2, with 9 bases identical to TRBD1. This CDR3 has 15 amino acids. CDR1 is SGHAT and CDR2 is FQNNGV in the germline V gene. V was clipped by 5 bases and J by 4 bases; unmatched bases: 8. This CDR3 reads CASSAGTGSIYGYTF. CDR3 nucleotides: TGTGCCAGCAGCGCCGGGACAGGGAGTATCTATGGCTACACCTTC.

The CDR3 nucleotides read TGTGCCAGCTCAGGCGGACAGCTGAACAGCCTGGGCAATCAGCCCCAGCATTTT. Translation: CASSGGQLNSLGNQPQHF. The chain couples TRBV18 to TRBJ1-5, with D perhaps matching TRBD1 (6 bases). CDR1 and CDR2 from the germline V gene are KGHSH and LQKENI. This CDR3 contains 18 residues. V lost 5 bases to trimming and J lost 2 bases, with 22 bases between them.

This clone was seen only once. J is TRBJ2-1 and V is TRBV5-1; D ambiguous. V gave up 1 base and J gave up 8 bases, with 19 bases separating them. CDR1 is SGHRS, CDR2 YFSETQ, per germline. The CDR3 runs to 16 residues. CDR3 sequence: CASSLRVTNQVDEQFF. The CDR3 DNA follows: TGCGCCAGCAGCTTGAGGGTGACCAACCAGGTCGATGAGCAGTTCTTC.

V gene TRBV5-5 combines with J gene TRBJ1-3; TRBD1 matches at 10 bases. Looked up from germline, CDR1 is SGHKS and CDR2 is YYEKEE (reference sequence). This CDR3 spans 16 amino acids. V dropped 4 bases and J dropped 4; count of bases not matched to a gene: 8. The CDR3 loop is CASSLPGTGVGNTIYF. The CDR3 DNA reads TGTGCCAGCAGCCTTCCCGGGACAGGGGTCGGAAACACCATATATTTT.

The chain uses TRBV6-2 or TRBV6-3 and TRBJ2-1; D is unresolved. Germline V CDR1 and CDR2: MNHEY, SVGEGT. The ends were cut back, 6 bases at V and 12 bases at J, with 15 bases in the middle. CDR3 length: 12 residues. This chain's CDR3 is CASSNGPLGQFF. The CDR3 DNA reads TGTGCCAGCAGCAATGGACCCCTAGGGCAGTTCTTC.

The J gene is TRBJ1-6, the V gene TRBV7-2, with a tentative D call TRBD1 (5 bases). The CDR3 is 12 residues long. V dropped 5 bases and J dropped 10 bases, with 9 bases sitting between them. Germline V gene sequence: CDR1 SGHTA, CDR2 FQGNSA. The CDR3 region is CASSPRGSPLHF. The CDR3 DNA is TGTGCCAGCAGCCCTAGGGGCTCACCCCTCCACTTT. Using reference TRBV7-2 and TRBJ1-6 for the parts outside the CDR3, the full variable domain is GAGVSQSPSNKVTEKGKDVELRCDPISGHTALYWYRQSLGQGLEFLIYFQGNSAPDKSGLPSDRFSAERTGGSVSTLTIQRTQQEDSAVYLCASSPRGSPLHFGNGTRLTVT.

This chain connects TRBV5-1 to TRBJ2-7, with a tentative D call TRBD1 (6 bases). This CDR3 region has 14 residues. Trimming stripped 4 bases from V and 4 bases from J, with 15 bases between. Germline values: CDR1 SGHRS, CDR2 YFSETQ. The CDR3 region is CASSAGGAVYEQYF. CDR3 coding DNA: TGCGCCAGCAGCGCTGGGGGCGCGGTTTACGAGCAGTACTTC.

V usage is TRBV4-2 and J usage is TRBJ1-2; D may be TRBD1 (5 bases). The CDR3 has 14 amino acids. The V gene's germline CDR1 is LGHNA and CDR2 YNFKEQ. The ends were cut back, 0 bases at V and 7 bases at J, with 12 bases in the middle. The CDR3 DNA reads TGTGCCAGCAGCCAAGATAGGGGACCGGGTGGCTACACCTTC. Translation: CASSQDRGPGGYTF.

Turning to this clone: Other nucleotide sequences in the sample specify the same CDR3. The CDR3 nucleotides are TGTGCCAGCAGCTTGGCCTTGGCAGACAATGAGCAGTTCTTC. This codes for CASSLALADNEQFF. The rearrangement joins TRBV5-8 to TRBJ2-1; D not resolved. The V gene lost 0 bases and the J gene lost 5 bases, with 9 bases spanning the gap. The V gene's germline CDR1 is SGHTS and CDR2 YDEGEE. This CDR3 has 14 amino acids.

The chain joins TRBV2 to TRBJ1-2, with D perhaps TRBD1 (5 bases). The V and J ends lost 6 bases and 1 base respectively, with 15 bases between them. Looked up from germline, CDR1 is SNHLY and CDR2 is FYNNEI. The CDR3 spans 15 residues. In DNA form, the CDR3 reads TGTGCCAGCAGAGGGACCGAACCCCGTAACTATGGCTACACCTTC. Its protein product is CASRGTEPRNYGYTF.

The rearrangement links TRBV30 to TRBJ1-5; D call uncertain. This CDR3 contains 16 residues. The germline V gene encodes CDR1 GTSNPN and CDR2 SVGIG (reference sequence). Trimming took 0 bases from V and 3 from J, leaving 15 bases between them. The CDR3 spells CAWSVLHSLNNQPQHF. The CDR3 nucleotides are TGTGCCTGGAGTGTACTGCACAGCTTAAACAATCAGCCCCAGCATTTT.

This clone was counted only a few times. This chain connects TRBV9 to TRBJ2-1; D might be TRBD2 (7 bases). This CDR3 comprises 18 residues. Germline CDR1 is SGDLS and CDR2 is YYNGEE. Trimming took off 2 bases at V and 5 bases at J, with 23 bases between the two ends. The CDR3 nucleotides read TGTGCCAGCAGCGTGGGGGCCCTCTTGGGCGGGGGAGACAATGAGCAGTTCTTC. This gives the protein CASSVGALLGGGDNEQFF.

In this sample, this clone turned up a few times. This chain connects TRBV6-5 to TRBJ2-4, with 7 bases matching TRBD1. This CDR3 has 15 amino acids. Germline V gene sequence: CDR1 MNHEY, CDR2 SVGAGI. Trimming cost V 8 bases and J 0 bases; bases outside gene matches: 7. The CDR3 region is CASAGTVLAKNIQYF. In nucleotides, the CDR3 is TGTGCCAGCGCAGGGACAGTTTTAGCCAAAAACATTCAGTACTTC.

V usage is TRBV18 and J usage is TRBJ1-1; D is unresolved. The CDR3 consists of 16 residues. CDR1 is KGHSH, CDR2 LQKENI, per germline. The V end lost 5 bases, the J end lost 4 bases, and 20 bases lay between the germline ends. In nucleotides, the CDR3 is TGTGCCAGCTCAATTCGGACTATCCAAATGGGCACTGAAGCTTTCTTT. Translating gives CASSIRTIQMGTEAFF.

The CDR3, as DNA: TGTGCCAGCAGTTTACCGGAAAACTATGGCTACACCTTC. Its translation: CASSLPENYGYTF. The chain joins TRBV28 to TRBJ1-2; D is ambiguous. Germline V CDR1 and CDR2: MDHEN, SYDVKM. Trimming took 2 bases from V and 2 from J, leaving 6 bases between them. The CDR3 runs 13 residues.

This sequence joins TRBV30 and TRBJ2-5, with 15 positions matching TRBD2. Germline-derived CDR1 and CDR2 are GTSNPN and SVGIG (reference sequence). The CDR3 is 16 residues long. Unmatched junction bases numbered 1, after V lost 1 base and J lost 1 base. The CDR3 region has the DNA TGTGCCTGGAGTGAGGGACTAGCGGGGGGCCAAGAGACCCAGTACTTC. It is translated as CAWSEGLAGGQETQYF.

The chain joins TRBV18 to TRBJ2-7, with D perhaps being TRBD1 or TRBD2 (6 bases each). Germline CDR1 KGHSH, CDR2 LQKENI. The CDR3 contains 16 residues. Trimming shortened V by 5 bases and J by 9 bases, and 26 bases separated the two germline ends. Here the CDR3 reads CASSTGVSGHGEGQYF. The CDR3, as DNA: TGTGCCAGCTCAACGGGGGTCTCGGGACACGGAGAGGGGCAGTACTTC.

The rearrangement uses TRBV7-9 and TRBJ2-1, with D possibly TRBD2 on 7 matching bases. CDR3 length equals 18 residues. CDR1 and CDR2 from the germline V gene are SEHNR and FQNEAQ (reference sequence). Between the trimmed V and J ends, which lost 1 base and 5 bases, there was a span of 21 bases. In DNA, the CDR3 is TGTGCCAGCAGCTTAGAGATCTATGGGGGGGCCCTCGACAATGAGCAGTTCTTC. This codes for CASSLEIYGGALDNEQFF.

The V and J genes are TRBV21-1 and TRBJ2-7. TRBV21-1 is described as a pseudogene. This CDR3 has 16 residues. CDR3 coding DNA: TGTGCCAGCAGCAAAGCAGGTGACCGAGTCAACTACGAGCAGTACTTC. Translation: CASSKAGDRVNYEQYF.

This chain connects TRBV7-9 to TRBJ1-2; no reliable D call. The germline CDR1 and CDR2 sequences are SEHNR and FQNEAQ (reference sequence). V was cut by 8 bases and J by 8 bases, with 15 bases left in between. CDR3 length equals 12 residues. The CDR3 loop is CASDAPSAGYTF. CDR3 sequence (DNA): TGTGCCAGCGACGCCCCCTCTGCCGGCTACACCTTC.

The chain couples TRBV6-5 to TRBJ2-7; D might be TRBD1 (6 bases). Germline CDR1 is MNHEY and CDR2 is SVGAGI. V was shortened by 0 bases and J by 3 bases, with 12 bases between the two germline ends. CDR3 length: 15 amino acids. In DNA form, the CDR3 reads TGTGCCAGCAGTTACTCAGGACAGTCGTTCTACGAGCAGTACTTC. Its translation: CASSYSGQSFYEQYF.

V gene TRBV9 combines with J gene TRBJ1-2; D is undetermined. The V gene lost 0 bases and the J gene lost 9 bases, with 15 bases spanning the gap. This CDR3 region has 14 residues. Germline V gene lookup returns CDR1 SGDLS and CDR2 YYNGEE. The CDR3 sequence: CASSVGAVGYSYTF. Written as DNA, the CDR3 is TGTGCCAGCAGCGTAGGGGCAGTCGGATACAGCTACACCTTC.